This passage covers 14 T cell receptor beta chains from one sample sequenced in a study of OX40 agonist ivuxolimab in advanced cancers. Clones were read by immunoSEQ multiplex PCR, and TCRdb kept only the in-frame ones, dropping some. Here the sample spans 45,000 to 50,000 clones, 88% being singletons. The sample here was CD4+ or CD8+ T cells sorted from blood, taken in a trial of the OX40 agonist ivuxolimab. Receptors originate from an adult with an advanced solid tumor such as melanoma, head and neck, liver or kidney cancer.

This clone was seen only a few times. The V gene is TRBV28, the J gene TRBJ1-6; TRBD1 aligns across 8 bases. With V trimmed by 10 bases and J by 5 bases, 4 bases remained unmatched. The CDR3 is 13 amino acids. In germline, CDR1 is MDHEN, CDR2 SYDVKM. The CDR3 DNA sequence: TGTGCCACCCGACAGGGGAATAATTCACCCCTCCACTTT. Translated, it gives CATRQGNNSPLHF.

The gene calls are TRBV29-1 and TRBJ2-1; 12 bases match TRBD2. The CDR3 spans 15 residues. Per germline, CDR1 SQVTM and CDR2 ANQGSEA. With V trimmed by 2 bases and J by 8 bases, 7 bases remained unmatched. The CDR3 here is CSVEFGTSGYYEQFF. DNA for the CDR3: TGCAGCGTTGAATTCGGGACTAGCGGGTACTATGAGCAGTTCTTC.

This rearrangement joins TRBV15 to TRBJ2-1; 11 nucleotides align to TRBD2. The CDR3 consists of 15 residues. The trim removed 6 bases at V and 5 bases at J, leaving 6 bases unmatched. Germline lookup yields CDR1 LNHNV and CDR2 YYDKDF (reference sequence). CDR3 region: CATRGLAGNHNEQFF. The CDR3 nucleotides are TGTGCCACCAGAGGACTAGCGGGCAACCACAATGAGCAGTTCTTC.

The rearrangement uses TRBV28 and TRBJ2-1; D not certain. Deletions cut 7 bases from V and 3 bases from J, with 10 bases between. CDR3 length equals 13 residues. Germline V gene sequence: CDR1 MDHEN, CDR2 SYDVKM. CDR3 sequence reads: CASNYADYNEQFF. CDR3 nucleotides: TGTGCCAGCAACTACGCAGACTACAATGAGCAGTTCTTC.

The chain is built from TRBV7-6 and TRBJ1-3, with TRBD1 as a possible D gene (6 bases). CDR1 SGHVS and CDR2 FNYEAQ come from the germline V gene. There are 15 residues in the CDR3. Trimming cost V 5 bases and J 2 bases, with 13 bases left between them. CDR3: CASSRSGGPGNTIYF. The CDR3 DNA reads TGTGCCAGCAGCCGAAGTGGGGGGCCTGGAAACACCATATATTTT.

This clone was found a few times. The gene calls are TRBV19 and TRBJ1-2; TRBD1 matches at 7 bases. This CDR3 comprises 11 residues. The germline V gene has CDR1 LNHDA and CDR2 SQIVND (reference sequence). J gave up 4 bases and V 9 bases, and 2 bases lay outside the gene matches. The CDR3 protein is CASRQGYGYTF. Written as DNA, the CDR3 is TGTGCCAGCAGACAGGGCTATGGCTACACCTTC.

This clone appeared a few times. The chain combines TRBV7-2 with TRBJ1-5, with 8 bases matching TRBD1. V lost 3 bases, J lost 7 bases, and 5 bases stayed unmatched. The CDR3 loop spans 14 amino acids. Germline assignment: CDR1 SGHTA and CDR2 FQGNSA. This chain's CDR3 is CASSFWTGRQPQHF. The CDR3 DNA is TGTGCCAGCAGCTTTTGGACAGGGCGGCAGCCCCAGCATTTT.

The genes are TRBV7-3 and TRBJ1-1; D is uncertain. Germline V CDR1 and CDR2: SGHTA, FQGTGA. Trimming shortened V by 5 bases and J by 0 bases, and 10 bases separated the two germline ends. CDR3 size: 14 residues. The CDR3 sequence: CASSPSSLNTEAFF. In DNA form, the CDR3 reads TGTGCCAGCAGCCCTTCGAGTCTGAACACTGAAGCTTTCTTT.

CDR3 DNA: TGTGCCAGTAGTTCCTCGGGCGGGGGCCGAACCGAGCAGTACTTC. Its protein product is CASSSSGGGRTEQYF. The chain combines TRBV19 with TRBJ2-7; maybe TRBD2 (7 bases). The CDR3 has 15 residues. The V and J ends lost 5 bases and 6 bases respectively, with 20 bases between them. Germline V gene sequence: CDR1 LNHDA, CDR2 SQIVND (reference sequence).

The gene calls are TRBV7-9 and TRBJ2-7; 7 bases map to TRBD2. The CDR3 is 16 amino acids. CDR1 SEHNR and CDR2 FQNEAQ come from the germline V gene (reference sequence). V trimming: 5 bases; J trimming: 1 base; junction bases outside the gene matches: 11. CDR3 in DNA: TGTGCCAGCAGCGGTCAAAGGCGGGGGATTTCCTACGAGCAGTACTTC. This gives the protein CASSGQRRGISYEQYF. The full variable domain, its missing parts supplied by reference TRBV7-9 and TRBJ2-7, is DTGVSQNPRHKITKRGQNVTFRCDPISEHNRLYWYRQTLGQGPEFLTYFQNEAQLEKSRLLSDRFSAERPKGSFSTLEIQRTEQGDSAMYLCASSGQRRGISYEQYFGPGTRLTVT.

This clone appeared a single time. The chain links TRBV6-5 to TRBJ2-7; TRBD2 might be the D (6 bases). Germline CDR1 MNHEY, CDR2 SVGAGI. The CDR3 runs 14 residues. V was shortened by 4 bases and J by 0 bases, with 10 bases between the two germline ends. CDR3 residues: CASSSAAGSYEQYF. The CDR3, as DNA: TGTGCCAGCAGTTCCGCAGCGGGCTCCTACGAGCAGTACTTC.

The chain uses TRBV14 and TRBJ2-5, with D possibly TRBD1 on 6 matching bases. V shed 0 bases and J shed 2 bases, with 16 bases lying between them. Per the germline V gene, CDR1 is SGHDN and CDR2 is FVKESK. There are 17 residues in the CDR3. The DNA of the CDR3 is TGTGCCAGCAGCCAAGATAGGGTCGGGACAAGGCAAGAGACCCAGTACTTC. Translation: CASSQDRVGTRQETQYF.

The chain carries TRBV4-1 and TRBJ2-7; 8 bases fit TRBD1. Germline lookup yields CDR1 MGHRA and CDR2 YSYEKL. V was clipped by 3 bases and J by 7 bases; unmatched bases: 11. CDR3 length equals 15 residues. CDR3 residues: CASSQRPGQVGEQYF. CDR3 DNA: TGCGCCAGCAGCCAGCGCCCGGGACAGGTGGGAGAGCAGTACTTC.

This chain links TRBV19 with TRBJ1-6, with 7 bases that match TRBD1. Trimming removed 4 bases from V and 4 bases from J; junction bases left unmatched: 1. Germline V lookup: CDR1 LNHDA, CDR2 SQIVND (reference sequence). This CDR3 contains 14 residues. CDR3 in DNA: TGTGCCAGTAGTACGGGACAGTATAATTCACCCCTCCACTTT. Encoded protein: CASSTGQYNSPLHF.